This is a list of T cell receptor beta chains from one sample in a study of identical twins. In TCRdb, the 5' RACE reads were re-called with MiXCR into one record per CDR3 protein. The table includes approximately 410,000 distinct CDR3 sequences, 18% detected once. The specimen was naive T cells sorted from blood. These receptors were obtained from a man in his fifties or sixties in good health. Each CDR3 is given with its conserved first and last residue. D genes are given only for firm matches. Clone size is stated in some rows and not others, as once, few, many or a class when expanded.

>.|TRBJ1-1|TRBV7-2|.
TGTGCCAGCAGCAAACAGGGTTACACTGAAGCTTTCTTT
CASSKQGYTEAFF
>.|TRBJ2-1|TRBV3-1|.
TGTGCCAGCAGCCAAGATGTCACGCTGGGCAATGAGCAGTTCTTC
CASSQDVTLGNEQFF
>TRBD2|TRBJ2-1|TRBV15|many
TGTGCCACCAGCAGAGATCCCGGGACTAGCGGGAGAAATGAGCAGTTCTTC
CATSRDPGTSGRNEQFF
>.|TRBJ2-2|TRBV5-1|.
TGCGCCAGCAGTCAGGACAGGGAGCTGTTTTTT
CASSQDRELFF
>TRBD1|TRBJ2-2|TRBV5-1|.
TGCGCCAGCAGCATCGGGACAGGCTACACCGGGGAGCTGTTTTTT
CASSIGTGYTGELFF
>.|TRBJ2-3|TRBV4-3|.
TGCGCCAGCAGCCAAGATGGCAGGGTTGGGGGGGATACGCAGTATTTT
CASSQDGRVGGDTQYF
>TRBD2|TRBJ2-1|TRBV7-2|.
TGTGCCAGCAGACAAAATAGCGGGAGGGCCTCCGGCAATGAGCAGTTCTTC
CASRQNSGRASGNEQFF
>.|TRBJ2-1|TRBV12-3/TRBV12-4|.
TGTGCCAGCAGCGTTTACAGCGAAAACGGCTACAATGAGCAGTTCTTC
CASSVYSENGYNEQFF
>TRBD1|TRBJ1-5|TRBV20-1|few
TGCAGTGCTAGATCGGACAGGGGTTTTCAGCCCCAGCATTTT
CSARSDRGFQPQHF
>TRBD2|TRBJ2-2|TRBV12-3/TRBV12-4|many
TGTGCCAGCAGACCAGATCTGCTAGCGGGGGGAGCTACGAACACCGGGGAGCTGTTTTTT
CASRPDLLAGGATNTGELFF
>TRBD1|TRBJ2-5|TRBV6-5|many
TGTGCCAGCAGTTACCCGGGACAGGGGGAAGAGACCCAGTACTTC
CASSYPGQGEETQYF
>TRBD1|TRBJ1-4|TRBV20-1|.
TGCAGTGCCACAGGGGGCGGTGAAAAACTGTTTTTT
CSATGGGEKLFF
>TRBD1|TRBJ1-4|TRBV4-2|many
TGTGCCAGCAGCCAAGTACAGGGGTTCAATGAAAAACTGTTTTTT
CASSQVQGFNEKLFF
>TRBD2|TRBJ2-7|TRBV12-3/TRBV12-4|.
TGTGCCAGCAGCAGAAGCGGGACCCTAAAATGGAACTTC
CASSRSGTLKWNF
>TRBD1|TRBJ1-5|TRBV4-3|few
TGCGCCAGCAGCCTTGACAGGACAGGTAATCAGCCCCAGCATTTT
CASSLDRTGNQPQHF
>TRBD2|TRBJ2-7|TRBV9|.
TGTGCCAGCAGCGTAGCGGGAGGGGTCTCCTACGAGCAGTACTTC
CASSVAGGVSYEQYF
>.|TRBJ2-7|TRBV20-1|few
TGCAGTGCTACCTTTGTGCCCTCCTACGAGCAGTACTTC
CSATFVPSYEQYF
>.|TRBJ2-4|TRBV27|.
TGTGCCAGCAGTTTACCTGGGACACTAATAGCCAAAAACATTCAGTACTTC
CASSLPGTLIAKNIQYF
>.|TRBJ1-5|TRBV5-1|few
TGCGCCAGCAGCTTGGAAGCAGGAGGTCAGCCCCAGCATTTT
CASSLEAGGQPQHF
>.|TRBJ2-6|TRBV10-3|.
TGTGCCATCAGTGAGTCTCTCGGACCGTTGATCTCTGGGGCCAACGTCCTGACTTTC
CAISESLGPLISGANVLTF
>TRBD2|TRBJ2-7|TRBV6-2/TRBV6-3|.
TGTGCCAGCGGTCCCCTTGGTAAGGGCGGGAGCTCCTACGAGCAGTACTTC
CASGPLGKGGSSYEQYF
>TRBD2|TRBJ2-1|TRBV14|many
TGTGCCAGCAGCCAACCGGGACTAGCGGGAGCTGAGCAGTTCTTC
CASSQPGLAGAEQFF